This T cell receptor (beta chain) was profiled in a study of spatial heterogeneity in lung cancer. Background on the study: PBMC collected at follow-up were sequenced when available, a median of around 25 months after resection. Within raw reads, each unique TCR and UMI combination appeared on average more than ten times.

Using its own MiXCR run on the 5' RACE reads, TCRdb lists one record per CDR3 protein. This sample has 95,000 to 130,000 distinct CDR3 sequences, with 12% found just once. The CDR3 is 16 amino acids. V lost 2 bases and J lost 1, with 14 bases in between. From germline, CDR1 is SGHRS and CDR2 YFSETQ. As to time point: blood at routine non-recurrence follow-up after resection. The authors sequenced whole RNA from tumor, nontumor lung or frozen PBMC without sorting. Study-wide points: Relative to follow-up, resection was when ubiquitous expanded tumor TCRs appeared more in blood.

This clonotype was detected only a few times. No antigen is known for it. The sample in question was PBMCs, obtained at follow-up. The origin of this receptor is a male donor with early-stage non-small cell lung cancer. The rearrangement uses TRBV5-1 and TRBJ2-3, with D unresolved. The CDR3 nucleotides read TGCGCCAGCAGCTTCCGAGTGGGCGTAGGCACAGATACGCAGTATTTT. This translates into CASSFRVGVGTDTQYF.